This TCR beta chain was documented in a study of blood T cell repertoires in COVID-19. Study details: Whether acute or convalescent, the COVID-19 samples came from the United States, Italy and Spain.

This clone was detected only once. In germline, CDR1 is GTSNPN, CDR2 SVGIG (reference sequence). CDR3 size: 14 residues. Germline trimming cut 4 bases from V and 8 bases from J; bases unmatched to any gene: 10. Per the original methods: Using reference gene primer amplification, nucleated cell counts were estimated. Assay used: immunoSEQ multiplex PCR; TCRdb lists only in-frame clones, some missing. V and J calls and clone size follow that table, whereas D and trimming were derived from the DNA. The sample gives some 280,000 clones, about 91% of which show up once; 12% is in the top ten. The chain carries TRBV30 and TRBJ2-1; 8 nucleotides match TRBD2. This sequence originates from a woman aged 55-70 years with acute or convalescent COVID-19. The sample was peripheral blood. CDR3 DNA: TGTGCCTGGAAAAGAGCGGGAGATTTCCATGAGCAGTTCTTC. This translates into CAWKRAGDFHEQFF.